The 7 T cell receptor beta chains below come from one sample, sequenced in a study of blood T cell repertoires in COVID-19. Repertoires were generated with immunoSEQ multiplex PCR, while TCRdb's copy carries only in-frame clones and drops some. This sample has about 300,000 clones; around 88% occur once, and the top ten carry 5.5% to 7%. Material for sequencing was peripheral blood. The receptors shown here come from a woman aged 25 to 39 who had recovered from COVID-19.

The J gene is TRBJ2-7, the V gene TRBV29-1; the D gene is possibly TRBD2 (5 bases). CDR1 is SQVTM and CDR2 is ANQGSEA in the germline V gene. The CDR3 contains 11 residues. V lost 5 bases to trimming and J lost 5 bases, with 10 bases between them. The CDR3 reads CSVQTGDEQYF. CDR3 nucleotides: TGCAGCGTTCAAACCGGGGACGAGCAGTACTTC.

This clone showed up just a few times. The CDR3 sequence: CASSVEVNSRGELFF. As DNA, the CDR3 is TGTGCCAGCAGCGTAGAGGTCAATAGCCGGGGGGAGCTGTTTTTT. The chain employs TRBV9 and TRBJ2-2; D gene unclear. V was trimmed by 0 bases and J by 8 bases, leaving 14 bases between them. CDR3 length equals 15 residues. Germline CDR1 is SGDLS and CDR2 is YYNGEE.

The CDR3 coding sequence is TGTGCCAGCAGCAAATACAGGGGGGTGGCAGGTGAGCAGTTCTTC. The encoded protein is CASSKYRGVAGEQFF. The chain carries TRBV21-1 and TRBJ2-1; the table's TRBD1 call for D was not verified on the DNA. TRBV21-1 is a recognized pseudogene. The length of the CDR3 is 15 residues.

The chain combines TRBV4-1 with TRBJ1-6, with 12 bases matching TRBD1. The CDR3 runs 16 residues. Germline-derived CDR1 and CDR2 are MGHRA and YSYEKL. V dropped 3 bases and J dropped 7; count of bases not matched to a gene: 4. The DNA for the CDR3 is TGCGCCAGCAGCCATGGGACAGGGGGCTCCAATTCACCCCTCCACTTT. Translating gives CASSHGTGGSNSPLHF.

The chain uses TRBV2 and TRBJ1-5, with 8 bases identical to TRBD1. The CDR3 extends over 14 amino acids. Trimming at V came to 6 bases and at J to 4 bases, leaving 5 bases not matched to a gene. Germline V lookup: CDR1 SNHLY, CDR2 FYNNEI. DNA of the CDR3: TGTGCCAGCAGATACGGACAGGGTAATCAGCCCCAGCATTTT. It specifies CASRYGQGNQPQHF.

CDR3: CASSLTGQPQHF. The CDR3 bases are TGTGCCAGCAGTCTGACAGGGCAGCCCCAGCATTTT. The chain carries TRBV28 and TRBJ1-5; TRBD1 matches 7 bases. J gave up 7 bases and V 5 bases, and 2 bases lay outside the gene matches. CDR1 and CDR2 from the germline V gene are MDHEN and SYDVKM. This CDR3 is 12 amino acids long.

This clone has just one count. The rearrangement links TRBV2 to TRBJ2-7; TRBD1 is a possible D gene (6 bases). The CDR3 has 13 amino acids. Deletions cut 4 bases from V and 2 bases from J, with 9 bases between. Per the germline V gene, CDR1 is SNHLY and CDR2 is FYNNEI. CDR3 nucleotides: TGTGCCAGCAGTGCGACAGGAGCCTACGAGCAGTACTTC. It translates to CASSATGAYEQYF.